This TCR beta chain was observed in a study of shared clonotypes between healthy human individuals. Germline CDR1 is ENHRY and CDR2 is SYGVKD. This CDR3 region has 14 residues. V lost 7 bases, J lost 3 bases, and 4 bases stayed unmatched. This clone has just a few counts. Clones were sequenced by immunoSEQ multiplex PCR, and TCRdb holds only the in-frame ones, with some missing. The top ten hold around 0.35% of the sample, which has a few million clones, around 90% seen once. CD4+ cells were split into CD45RA+ naive and CD45RA-negative memory subsets. The chain recombines TRBV10-3 with TRBJ1-2; 11 positions agree with TRBD1. This sequence originates from a man younger than 30 in good health. Some clones in this sample may be carry-over from other donors' samples. Sequenced sample: naive CD4+ T cells from PBMCs. The subset was: CD45RA+ positively selected. CDR3 DNA sequence: TGTGCCATCACCCCGGGACAGGGGGACTATGGCTACACCTTC. Protein sequence: CAITPGQGDYGYTF.